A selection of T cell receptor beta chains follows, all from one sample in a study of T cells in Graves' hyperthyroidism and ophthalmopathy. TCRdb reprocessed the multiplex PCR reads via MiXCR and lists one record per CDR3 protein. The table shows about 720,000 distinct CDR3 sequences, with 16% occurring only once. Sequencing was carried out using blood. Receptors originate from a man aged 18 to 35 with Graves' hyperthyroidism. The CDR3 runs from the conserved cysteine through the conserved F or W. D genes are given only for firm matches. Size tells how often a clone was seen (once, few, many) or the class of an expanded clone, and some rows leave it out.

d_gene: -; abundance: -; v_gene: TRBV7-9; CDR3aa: CASSLGWAGGYTF
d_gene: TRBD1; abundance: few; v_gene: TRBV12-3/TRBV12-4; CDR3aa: CASRQGLSYNSPLHF
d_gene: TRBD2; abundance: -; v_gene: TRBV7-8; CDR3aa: CASSLVGTMYYEQYF
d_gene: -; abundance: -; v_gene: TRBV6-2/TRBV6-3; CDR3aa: CASSYGRTQYF
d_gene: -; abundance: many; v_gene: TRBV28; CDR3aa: CASSFFQEIHEQYF
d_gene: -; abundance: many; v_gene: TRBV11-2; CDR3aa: CASSLGGLSPLHF
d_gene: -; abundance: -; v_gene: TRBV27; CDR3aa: CASSLEGLGNQPQHF
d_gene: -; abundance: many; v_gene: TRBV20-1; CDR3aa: CSAITGEPGDEQFF
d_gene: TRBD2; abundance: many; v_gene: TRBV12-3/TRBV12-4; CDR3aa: CASSWASGRETQYF
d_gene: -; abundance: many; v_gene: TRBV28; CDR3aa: CASSLPSGLTDTQYF
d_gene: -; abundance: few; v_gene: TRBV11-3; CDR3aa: CASSLEAVNTEAFF
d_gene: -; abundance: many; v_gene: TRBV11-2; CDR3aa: CASSLPTGRSYEQYF
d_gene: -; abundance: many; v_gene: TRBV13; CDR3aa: CASSSKDGDTDTQYF
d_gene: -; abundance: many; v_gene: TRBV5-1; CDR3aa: CASSLFPAGSTDTQYF
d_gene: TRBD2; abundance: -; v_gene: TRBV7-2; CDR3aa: CASSSQGTRSYEQYF
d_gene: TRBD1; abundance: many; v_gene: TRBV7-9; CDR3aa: CASSLLGQGRETQYF
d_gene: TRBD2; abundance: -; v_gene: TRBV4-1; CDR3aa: CASSQVGVLAGGYETQYF
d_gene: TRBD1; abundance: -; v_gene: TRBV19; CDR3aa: CASSIPGQGFAGELFF
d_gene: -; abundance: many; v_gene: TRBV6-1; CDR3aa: CASTDRGSTYGYTF
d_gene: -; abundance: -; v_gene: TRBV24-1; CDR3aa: CATSDRSTHEQFF
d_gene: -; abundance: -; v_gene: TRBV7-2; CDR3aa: CASSLTPGSSGNTIYF
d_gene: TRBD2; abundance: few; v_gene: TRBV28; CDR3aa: CASSLFRLAGASEQFF
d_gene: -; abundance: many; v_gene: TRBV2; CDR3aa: CASKVYEQYF
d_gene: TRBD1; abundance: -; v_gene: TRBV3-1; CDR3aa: CASSQGPGGNIQYF
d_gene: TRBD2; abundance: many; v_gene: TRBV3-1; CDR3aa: CASEAGGYEQYF
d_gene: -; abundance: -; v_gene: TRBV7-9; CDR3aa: CASSSQGRKNTEAFF
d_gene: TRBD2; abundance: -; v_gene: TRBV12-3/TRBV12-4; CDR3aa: CASSPLAGQESNEQFF
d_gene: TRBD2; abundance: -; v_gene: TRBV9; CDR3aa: CASSVATGVAGGPSYEQYF
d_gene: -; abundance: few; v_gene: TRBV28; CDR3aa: CASSDHLGGTQYF
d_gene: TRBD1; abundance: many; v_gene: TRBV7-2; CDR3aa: CASSATGTGADEQYF
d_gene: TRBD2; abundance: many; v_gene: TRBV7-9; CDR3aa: CASSTTSGRAGPYEQYF
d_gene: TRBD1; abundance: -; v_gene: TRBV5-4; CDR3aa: CASSLGQGQRITEAFF
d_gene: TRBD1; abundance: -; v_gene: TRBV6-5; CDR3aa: CASSYSYSTTGSSYEQYF
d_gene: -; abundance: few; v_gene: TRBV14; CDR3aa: CASSLKTVPYEQYF
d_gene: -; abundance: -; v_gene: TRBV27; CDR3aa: CASSLSAGAGELFF
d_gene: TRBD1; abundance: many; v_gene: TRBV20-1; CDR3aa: CSAARTGQADTQYF
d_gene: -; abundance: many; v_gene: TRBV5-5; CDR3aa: CASSLQGKRTDTQYF
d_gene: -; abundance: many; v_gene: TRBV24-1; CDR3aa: CATSGFAGTPTGELFF
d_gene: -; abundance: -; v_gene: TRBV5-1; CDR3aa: CASSLEAGEETQYF
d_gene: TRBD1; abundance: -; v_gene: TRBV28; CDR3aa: CASNPTGKANYGYTF
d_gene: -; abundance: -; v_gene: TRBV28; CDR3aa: CASSSPGGRGNTEAFF